The following is a T cell receptor beta chain sequence with its context. What it recognizes is unknown. Relative to the germline gene, one junction end is altered; a read error may explain this. The sample is drawn from a study of cytomegalovirus exposure and HLA in healthy donors. Study-level findings and limits: Using a false discovery rate of 0.05, a later analysis showed that approximately 18,000 TCR beta sequences were associated with HLA alleles.

Primers: 60 Vbeta forward and 13 Jbeta reverse. Clones were read by immunoSEQ multiplex PCR, and TCRdb kept only the in-frame ones, dropping some. Of over 85,000 clones listed, about 81% were seen once; the top ten hold 4.5% to 6.5%. Germline V gene sequence: CDR1 SEHNR, CDR2 FQNEAQ (reference sequence). This CDR3 is built from 10 residues. The chain couples TRBV7-9 to TRBJ2-5, with 10 bases aligning to TRBD2. This receptor was identified in a man aged 40-49 years in good health and CMV-seropositive. The specimen was PBMCs. Here the CDR3 DNA reads TGTTCCAGCAGCGGGGGGGCCCAGTACTTC. Protein sequence: CSSSGGAQYF.